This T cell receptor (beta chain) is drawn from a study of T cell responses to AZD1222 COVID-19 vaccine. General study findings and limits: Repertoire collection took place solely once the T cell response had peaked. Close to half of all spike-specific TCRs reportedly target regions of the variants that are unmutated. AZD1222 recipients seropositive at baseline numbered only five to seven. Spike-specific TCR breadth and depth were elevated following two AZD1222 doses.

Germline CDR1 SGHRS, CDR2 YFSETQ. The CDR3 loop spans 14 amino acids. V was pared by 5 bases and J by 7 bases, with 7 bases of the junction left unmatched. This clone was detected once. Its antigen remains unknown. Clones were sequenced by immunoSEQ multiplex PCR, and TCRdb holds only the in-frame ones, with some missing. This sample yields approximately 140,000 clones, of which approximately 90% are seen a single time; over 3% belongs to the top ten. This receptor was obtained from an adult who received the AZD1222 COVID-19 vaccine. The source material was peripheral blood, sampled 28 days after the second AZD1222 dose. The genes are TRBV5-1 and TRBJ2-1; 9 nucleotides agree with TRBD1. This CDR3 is CASRIPGQGNEQFF. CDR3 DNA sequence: TGCGCCAGCAGAATACCGGGACAGGGAAATGAGCAGTTCTTC.